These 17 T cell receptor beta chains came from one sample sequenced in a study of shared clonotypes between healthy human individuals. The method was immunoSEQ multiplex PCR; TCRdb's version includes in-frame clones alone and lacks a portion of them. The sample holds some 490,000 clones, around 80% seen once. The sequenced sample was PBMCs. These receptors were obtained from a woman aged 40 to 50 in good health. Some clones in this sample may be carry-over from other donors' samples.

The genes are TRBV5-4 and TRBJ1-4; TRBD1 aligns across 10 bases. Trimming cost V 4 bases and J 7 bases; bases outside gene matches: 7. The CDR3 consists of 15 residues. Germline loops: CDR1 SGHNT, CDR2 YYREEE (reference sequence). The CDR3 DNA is TGTGCCAGCAGCCGGGACAGGGGTGAGGCTGAAAAACTGTTTTTT. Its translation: CASSRDRGEAEKLFF.

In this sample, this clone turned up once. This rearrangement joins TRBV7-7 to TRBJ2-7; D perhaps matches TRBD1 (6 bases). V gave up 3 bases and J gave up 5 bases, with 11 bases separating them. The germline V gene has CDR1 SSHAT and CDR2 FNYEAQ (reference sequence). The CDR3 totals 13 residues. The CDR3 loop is CASSLNRDHEQYF. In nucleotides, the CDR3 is TGTGCCAGCAGCTTGAACAGGGACCACGAGCAGTACTTC. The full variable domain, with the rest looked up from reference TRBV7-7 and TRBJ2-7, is GAGVSQSPRYKVTKRGQDVTLRCDPISSHATLYWYQQALGQGPEFLTYFNYEAQPDKSGLPSDRFSAERPEGSISTLTIQRTEQRDSAMYRCASSLNRDHEQYFGPGTRLTVT.

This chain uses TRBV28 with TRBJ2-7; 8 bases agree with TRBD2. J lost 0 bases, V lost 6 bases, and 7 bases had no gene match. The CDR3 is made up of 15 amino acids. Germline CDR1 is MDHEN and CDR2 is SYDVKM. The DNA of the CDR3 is TGTGCCAGCAGAAGTAGCGGGAAGAGCTCCTACGAGCAGTACTTC. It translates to CASRSSGKSSYEQYF.

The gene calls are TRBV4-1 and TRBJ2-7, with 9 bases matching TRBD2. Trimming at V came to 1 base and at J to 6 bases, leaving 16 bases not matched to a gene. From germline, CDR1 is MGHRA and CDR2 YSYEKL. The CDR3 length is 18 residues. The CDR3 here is CASSQVAGKAGGLGEQYF. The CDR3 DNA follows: TGCGCCAGCAGCCAAGTGGCCGGAAAAGCGGGAGGCCTCGGCGAGCAGTACTTC.

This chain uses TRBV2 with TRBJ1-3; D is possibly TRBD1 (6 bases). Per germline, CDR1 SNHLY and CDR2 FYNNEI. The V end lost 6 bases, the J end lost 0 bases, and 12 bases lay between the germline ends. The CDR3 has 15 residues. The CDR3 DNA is TGTGCCAGCAGCGGACAGCCGAGCTCTGGAAACACCATATATTTT. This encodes CASSGQPSSGNTIYF.

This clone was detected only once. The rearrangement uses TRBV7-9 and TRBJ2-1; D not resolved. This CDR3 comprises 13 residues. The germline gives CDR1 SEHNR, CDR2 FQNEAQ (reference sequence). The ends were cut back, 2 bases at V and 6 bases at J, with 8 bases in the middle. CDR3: CASSLWLVNEQFF. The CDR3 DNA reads TGTGCCAGCAGCTTATGGCTAGTCAATGAGCAGTTCTTC.

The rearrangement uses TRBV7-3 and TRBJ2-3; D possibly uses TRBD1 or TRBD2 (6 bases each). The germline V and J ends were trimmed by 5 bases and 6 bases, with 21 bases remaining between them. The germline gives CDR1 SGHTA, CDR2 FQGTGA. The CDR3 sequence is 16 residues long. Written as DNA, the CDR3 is TGTGCCAGCAGCCGCAGGGGCGGGGACCCAGTTGATACGCAGTATTTT. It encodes CASSRRGGDPVDTQYF.

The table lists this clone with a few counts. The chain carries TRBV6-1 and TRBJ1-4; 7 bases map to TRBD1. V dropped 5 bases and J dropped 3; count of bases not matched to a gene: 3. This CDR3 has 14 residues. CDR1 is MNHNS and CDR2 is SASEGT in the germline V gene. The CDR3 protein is CASSWDRSNEKLFF. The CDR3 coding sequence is TGTGCCAGCAGTTGGGACAGATCTAATGAAAAACTGTTTTTT.

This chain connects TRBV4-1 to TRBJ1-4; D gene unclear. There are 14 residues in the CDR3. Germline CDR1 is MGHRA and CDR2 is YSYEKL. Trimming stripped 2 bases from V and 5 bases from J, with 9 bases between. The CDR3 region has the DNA TGCGCCAGCAGCCAACGGGTGGGAAATGAAAAACTGTTTTTT. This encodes CASSQRVGNEKLFF.

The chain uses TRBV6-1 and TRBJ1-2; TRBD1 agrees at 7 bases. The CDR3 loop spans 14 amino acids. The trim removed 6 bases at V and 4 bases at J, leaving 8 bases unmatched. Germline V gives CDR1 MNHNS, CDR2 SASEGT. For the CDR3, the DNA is TGTGCCAGCAGACAAACAGGGGATGGCTATGGCTACACCTTC. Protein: CASRQTGDGYGYTF.

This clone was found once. The CDR3 loop is CASSIEASRYEQYF. Written as DNA, the CDR3 is TGTGCCAGTAGTATAGAAGCTAGCCGCTACGAGCAGTACTTC. The chain combines TRBV19 with TRBJ2-7; D is possibly TRBD2 (5 bases). With 0 bases removed from V and 3 bases from J, the gap between germline ends came to 9 bases. This CDR3 is built from 14 residues. Germline CDR1 LNHDA, CDR2 SQIVND (reference sequence).

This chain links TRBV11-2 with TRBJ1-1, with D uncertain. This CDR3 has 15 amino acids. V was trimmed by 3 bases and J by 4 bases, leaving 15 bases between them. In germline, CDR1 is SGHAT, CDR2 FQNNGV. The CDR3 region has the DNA TGTGCCAGCAGCTTCCGTCCAGTGGCGATCACTGAAGCTTTCTTT. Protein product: CASSFRPVAITEAFF. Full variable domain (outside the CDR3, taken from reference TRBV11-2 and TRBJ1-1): EAGVAQSPRYKIIEKRQSVAFWCNPISGHATLYWYQQILGQGPKLLIQFQNNGVVDDSQLPKDRFSAERLKGVDSTLKIQPAKLEDSAVYLCASSFRPVAITEAFFGQGTRLTVV.

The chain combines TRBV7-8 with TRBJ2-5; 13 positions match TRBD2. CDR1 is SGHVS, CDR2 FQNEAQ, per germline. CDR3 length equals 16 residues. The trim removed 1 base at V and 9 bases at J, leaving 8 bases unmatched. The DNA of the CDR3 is TGTGCCAGCAGCTTAGACGGGACTAGCGGGACTGGGCCCCAGTACTTC. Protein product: CASSLDGTSGTGPQYF.

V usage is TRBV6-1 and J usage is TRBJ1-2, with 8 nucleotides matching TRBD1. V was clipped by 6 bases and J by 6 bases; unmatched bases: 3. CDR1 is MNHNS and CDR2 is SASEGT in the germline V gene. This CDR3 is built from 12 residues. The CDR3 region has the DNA TGTGCCAGCAGATCGACAGGGGATGGCTACACCTTC. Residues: CASRSTGDGYTF.

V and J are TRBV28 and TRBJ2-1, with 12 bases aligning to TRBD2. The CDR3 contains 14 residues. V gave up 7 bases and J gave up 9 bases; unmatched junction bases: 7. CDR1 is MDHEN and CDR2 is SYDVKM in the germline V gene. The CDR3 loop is CASTTTSGSLEQFF. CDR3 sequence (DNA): TGTGCCAGCACAACGACTAGCGGGAGTCTTGAGCAGTTCTTC.

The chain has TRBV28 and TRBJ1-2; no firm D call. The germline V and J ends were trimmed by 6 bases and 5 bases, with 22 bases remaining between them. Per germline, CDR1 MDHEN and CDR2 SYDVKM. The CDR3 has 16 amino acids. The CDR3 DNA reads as TGTGCCAGCAGGGGTGGGGAGGGCAGTAGGAAGTATGGCTACACCTTC. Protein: CASRGGEGSRKYGYTF.

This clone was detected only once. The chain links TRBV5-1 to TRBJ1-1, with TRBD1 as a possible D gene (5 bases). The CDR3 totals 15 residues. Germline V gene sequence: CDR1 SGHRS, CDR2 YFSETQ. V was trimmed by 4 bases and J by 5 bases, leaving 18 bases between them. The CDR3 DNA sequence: TGCGCCAGCAGCCAAGGGGATTCGAAGCGGACTGAAGCTTTCTTT. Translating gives CASSQGDSKRTEAFF.